A selection of T cell receptor beta chains follows, all from one sample in a study of OX40 agonist ivuxolimab in advanced cancers. Clones were sequenced by immunoSEQ multiplex PCR, and TCRdb holds only the in-frame ones, with some missing. The sample includes 75,000 to 95,000 clones, around 90% of them seen just once. The specimen was CD4+ or CD8+ T cells sorted from blood, collected in a trial of the OX40 agonist ivuxolimab. These receptor sequences come from an adult with an advanced solid tumor such as melanoma, head and neck, liver or kidney cancer. CDR3s include the opening cysteine and the closing phenylalanine or tryptophan. The D gene is left open where the match is weak. Only some rows state a clone size, as once, few, many or a class for expanded clones.

V	size	D	length	J	CDR3	DNA
TRBV27	-	TRBD1	17	TRBJ1-4	CASSLVRLGQGGEKLFF	TGTGCCAGCAGTTTAGTGCGTCTGGGACAGGGAGGAGAAAAACTGTTTTTT
TRBV2	-	-	16	TRBJ1-6	CASSRTVMGAYSPLHF	TGTGCCAGCAGTCGGACGGTCATGGGGGCCTATTCACCCCTCCACTTT
TRBV5-6	-	-	14	TRBJ1-2	CASSWGGPTDGYTF	TGTGCCAGCAGCTGGGGGGGCCCGACGGATGGCTACACCTTC
TRBV25-1	-	-	14	TRBJ2-7	CASSEYRSSYEQYF	TGTGCCAGCAGTGAGTATAGGTCCTCCTACGAGCAGTACTTC
TRBV10-3	-	-	13	TRBJ1-1	CAISGGLWTEAFF	TGTGCCATCTCGGGGGGGCTGTGGACTGAAGCTTTCTTT
TRBV7-3	-	-	13	TRBJ1-6	CASSLTSYPPLHF	TGTGCCAGCAGCTTAACCTCTTACCCGCCCCTCCACTTT
TRBV6-1	-	TRBD1	15	TRBJ2-7	CASSELIQGSYEQYF	TGTGCCAGCAGTGAATTAATACAGGGGTCCTACGAGCAGTACTTC
TRBV11-2	-	TRBD1	15	TRBJ1-1	CASSLDWSTGRQAFF	TGTGCCAGCAGCTTAGATTGGTCGACAGGGAGACAAGCTTTCTTT
TRBV13	-	TRBD1	17	TRBJ1-4	CASSSPGQGAPREKLFF	TGTGCCAGCAGCTCCCCGGGACAGGGGGCACCGCGGGAAAAACTGTTTTTT
TRBV5-6	-	-	14	TRBJ2-3	CASSSTLSVRAQYF	TGTGCCAGCAGCTCAACACTTAGCGTGAGGGCGCAGTATTTT
TRBV21-1	-	-	15	TRBJ2-7	CASSPNLNIPHEQYF	TGTGCCAGCAGCCCTAATCTGAACATTCCCCACGAGCAGTACTTC
TRBV7-3	-	-	15	TRBJ2-5	CASSLSGGLQETQYF	TGTGCCAGCAGCTTATCCGGGGGCCTCCAAGAGACCCAGTACTTC
TRBV5-1	once	-	16	TRBJ1-1	CASSLWAGTVNTEAFF	TGCGCCAGCAGCTTGTGGGCTGGGACGGTGAACACTGAAGCTTTCTTT
TRBV10-3	-	TRBD2	17	TRBJ2-3	CAITETWTSPSTDTQYF	TGTGCCATCACCGAGACCTGGACTAGCCCTAGCACAGATACGCAGTATTTT
TRBV7-9	-	-	12	TRBJ2-2	CASSLGTGELFF	TGTGCCAGCAGCTTAGGCACCGGGGAGCTGTTTTTT
TRBV4-3	-	TRBD1	13	TRBJ2-7	CASSVDRAYEQYF	TGCGCCAGCAGCGTCGACAGGGCCTACGAGCAGTACTTC
TRBV27	-	TRBD2	16	TRBJ2-7	CASSPSAGVRSYEQYF	TGTGCCAGCAGTCCGTCAGCGGGGGTTAGGTCCTACGAGCAGTACTTC
TRBV27	-	TRBD1	16	TRBJ1-3	CASSPLDRGTGNTIYF	TGTGCCAGCAGTCCGCTCGACAGGGGCACTGGAAACACCATATATTTT
TRBV11-2	-	-	17	TRBJ2-7	CASSLDITGYLLYEQYF	TGTGCCAGCAGCTTAGATATTACAGGGTACCTACTCTACGAGCAGTACTTC
TRBV7-9	-	TRBD1	15	TRBJ2-3	CASSSWDRSTDTQYF	TGTGCCAGCAGCTCCTGGGACAGAAGCACAGATACGCAGTATTTT
TRBV18	-	TRBD1	15	TRBJ2-3	CASSPDRGWSDTQYF	TGTGCCAGCTCACCAGACAGGGGCTGGTCAGATACGCAGTATTTT
TRBV6-9	-	-	10	TRBJ1-3	CASSRRRKHF	TGTGCCAGCAGTCGTCGGCGTAAACATTTT
TRBV10-3	-	TRBD1	18	TRBJ1-6	CAISETGTGLLWGSPLHF	TGTGCCATCAGTGAGACCGGGACAGGACTCCTATGGGGTTCACCCCTCCACTTT
TRBV11-2	-	-	12	TRBJ2-7	CASSSGDYEQYF	TGTGCCAGCAGCTCCGGGGATTACGAGCAGTACTTC
TRBV27	-	-	12	TRBJ2-1	CATAHSHNEQFF	TGTGCCACCGCCCACAGCCACAATGAGCAGTTCTTC
TRBV7-9	-	TRBD2	14	TRBJ2-7	CASSLGTSPHEQYF	TGTGCCAGCAGCTTAGGGACTAGTCCCCACGAGCAGTACTTC
TRBV5-1	once	-	16	TRBJ1-1	CASSSATGLGDTEAFF	TGCGCCAGCAGCTCAGCGACAGGTCTTGGGGACACTGAAGCTTTCTTT
TRBV6-1	-	-	12	TRBJ2-7	CASRPPGPEQYF	TGTGCCAGCAGACCCCCGGGGCCCGAGCAGTACTTC
TRBV30	-	-	11	TRBJ1-2	CAWSGTRGYTF	TGTGCCTGGAGCGGGACCCGTGGCTACACCTTC
TRBV19	few	TRBD1	13	TRBJ2-7	CASSTTGSYEQYF	TGTGCCAGTAGTACGACAGGGAGCTACGAGCAGTACTTC
TRBV11-2	-	TRBD2	14	TRBJ2-1	CASSGGGARNEQFF	TGTGCCAGCAGCGGCGGGGGGGCCAGGAATGAGCAGTTCTTC
TRBV11-2	-	-	15	TRBJ1-5	CASSLTGAQNQPQHF	TGTGCCAGCAGCCTCACGGGGGCCCAAAATCAGCCCCAGCATTTT
TRBV10-1	-	-	14	TRBJ2-1	CASTDGTPSNEQFF	TGCGCCAGCACCGATGGGACACCCAGCAATGAGCAGTTCTTC
TRBV4-1	-	-	15	TRBJ1-2	CASSQLGGKDYGYTF	TGCGCCAGCAGCCAATTGGGGGGGAAGGATTATGGCTACACCTTC
TRBV7-9	-	-	15	TRBJ1-4	CASSNMWQGHEKLFF	TGTGCCAGCAGCAACATGTGGCAGGGCCACGAAAAACTGTTTTTT
TRBV30	-	TRBD1	14	TRBJ2-7	CAWSQGQGRAEQYF	TGTGCCTGGAGTCAAGGACAGGGGCGAGCCGAGCAGTACTTC
TRBV29-1	-	-	12	TRBJ1-5	CSTRDSNQPQHF	TGCAGCACCCGGGACAGCAATCAGCCCCAGCATTTT
TRBV6-5	-	TRBD1	15	TRBJ1-2	CASSYGQGLSYGYTF	TGTGCCAGCAGTTACGGACAGGGGTTGAGCTATGGCTACACCTTC
TRBV6-5	medium-sized	-	16	TRBJ2-7	CASSYNRGAFGYEQYF	TGTGCCAGCAGTTATAATCGGGGGGCATTCGGATACGAGCAGTACTTC
TRBV9	-	TRBD2	16	TRBJ2-1	CASSVQLAGFADEQFF	TGTGCCAGCAGCGTCCAACTAGCGGGGTTCGCGGATGAGCAGTTCTTC
TRBV6-4	-	TRBD2	16	TRBJ2-3	CASSDSVGGSTDTQYF	TGTGCCAGCAGTGACTCTGTCGGGGGGAGCACAGATACGCAGTATTTT
TRBV29-1	-	-	14	TRBJ1-3	CSVATASGGNTIYF	TGCAGCGTTGCTACGGCTTCGGGTGGAAACACCATATATTTT
TRBV30	once	-	13	TRBJ2-7	CAWGMGLSYEQYF	TGTGCCTGGGGGATGGGCCTCTCCTACGAGCAGTACTTC
TRBV19	-	TRBD1	15	TRBJ1-6	CASSWGQGGNSPLHF	TGTGCCAGTAGTTGGGGACAGGGGGGTAATTCACCCCTCCACTTT
TRBV15	-	TRBD2	17	TRBJ2-3	CATSRDLGLAGTDTQYF	TGTGCCACCAGCAGAGATCTGGGACTAGCGGGGACAGATACGCAGTATTTT
TRBV7-2	-	-	13	TRBJ1-3	CASSWGDTPTIYF	TGTGCCAGCAGCTGGGGGGACACCCCTACCATATATTTT
TRBV5-6	-	-	15	TRBJ2-7	CASSLVAALPYEQYF	TGTGCCAGCAGCTTGGTGGCAGCTCTACCCTACGAGCAGTACTTC